There are a few counts of the clone carrying this TCR beta chain. The antigen remains undetermined. Time point defined: pre-sensitization, week 0. Treatment in this sample: therapeutic diphenylcyclopropenone sensitization with weekly scalp DPC. This sample is drawn from a study of human T cells and chemical hapten exposure. TCRdb re-derived calls from the RACE reads in MiXCR, one entry per CDR3 protein. The sample lists around 380,000 distinct CDR3 sequences, 5.5% occurring once. Germline V gene sequence: CDR1 DFQATT, CDR2 SNEGSKA (reference sequence). Trimming stripped 0 bases from V and 6 bases from J, with 12 bases between. The length of the CDR3 is 14 residues. Study-wide results and limits: Because all patients had alopecia, their immune responses might differ from healthy ones.

The chain uses TRBV20-1 and TRBJ1-5; D not resolved. Source: whole blood, taken in connection with sensitization to the hapten diphenylcyclopropenone (DPC). This clonotype was sampled from a woman younger than 30 with alopecia areata. Some clones in this sample may be carry-over from other donors' samples. This CDR3 reads CSARDRITGQPQHF. CDR3 DNA: TGCAGTGCTAGAGATCGTATTACTGGTCAGCCCCAGCATTTT.